Reported below is one T cell receptor (beta chain). This sample stems from a study of blood T cell repertoires in COVID-19. Study at large: Samples came from the United States, Italy and Spain, spanning acute and convalescent COVID-19. In each case, the material was cDNA or gDNA derived from T cells, B-cell-depleted T cells, or PBMCs.

How the authors handled the data: Reference gene primer amplification yielded estimated nucleated cell counts. Assay used: immunoSEQ multiplex PCR; TCRdb lists only in-frame clones, some missing. Clone size and V and J calls were adopted from that table, with D and trimming inferred from the DNA. This table holds roughly 250,000 clones, roughly 77% found once. CDR3 length equals 15 residues. Germline CDR1 reads MGHRA; CDR2 reads YSYEKL. V lost 2 bases and J lost 0, with 10 bases in between. Specimen: peripheral blood. The gene calls are TRBV4-1 and TRBJ1-2; tentative D call: TRBD1 (5 bases). The clonotype comes from an elderly woman with acute or convalescent COVID-19. The CDR3 DNA is TGCGCCAGCAGCCAAAAGACAGTTTCTAACTATGGCTACACCTTC. It codes for CASSQKTVSNYGYTF.